This TCR beta chain was identified in a study of T cells in Graves' hyperthyroidism and ophthalmopathy. As for the study in general: Staff took peripheral blood when the initial diagnosis was made, before any treatment began. Study-level findings and limits: Patients with ophthalmopathy were separated from those with stable hyperthyroidism by a 13 V-J model.

Germline CDR1 reads WSHSY; CDR2 reads SAAADI. V was clipped by 3 bases and J by 7 bases, with 16 bases between them. The CDR3 sequence is 14 residues long. Amplified TCR beta CDR3 regions derived from RNA transcripts. A first-round RT-PCR of the TCR CDR3 used the HTBI primer set. Each CDR3 protein is one row after TCRdb ran MiXCR on the multiplex PCR reads. Of about half a million distinct CDR3 sequences listed, roughly a quarter are singletons. Clinical Activity Scores of at least 3, NOSPECS grades of at least 4 and durations under 3 months characterized ophthalmopathy patients. Based on clinical symptoms, serum thyroxine and TRAb, thyroid ultrasound and orbital computed tomography, diagnoses were reached. This clonotype was found a few times. Its antigen is not identified.

The specimen sequenced was blood. The chain has TRBV10-2 and TRBJ2-7; a weak D match, TRBD1 (5 bases). This TCR was recovered from a young woman with Graves' ophthalmopathy. The CDR3 DNA follows: TGCGCCAGCAGTGACGCCTATAGGGGTGGTGAGCAGTACTTC. It translates to CASSDAYRGGEQYF.